This paragraph reports one TCR beta chain. The V and J ends lost 3 bases and 6 bases respectively, with 18 bases between them. This CDR3 is 16 amino acids long. Germline CDR1 LNHDA, CDR2 SQIVND (reference sequence). These data are taken from a study of blood T cell repertoires in COVID-19. Looking at the study overall: From the United States, Italy and Spain came samples of acute and convalescent COVID-19. PBMCs, B-cell-depleted T cells, or T cells provided the cDNA or gDNA that made up the material.

Original processing methods: Amplification with reference gene primers provided the estimates of nucleated cell counts. Produced via immunoSEQ multiplex PCR; TCRdb's table is partial and in-frame only. That table gives V, J and clone size, and the DNA gave D and trimming. Here the sample spans 120,000 to 150,000 clones, approximately 80% being singletons. The sample taken for sequencing was peripheral blood. This clonotype was sampled from a human donor in a cohort sampled during active COVID-19. This chain connects TRBV19 to TRBJ2-1; D is perhaps TRBD1 (6 bases). In DNA, the CDR3 is TGTGCCAGTAGTATCTCGGCATTCTCAGGGGCCAATGAGCAGTTCTTC. It yields the protein CASSISAFSGANEQFF.